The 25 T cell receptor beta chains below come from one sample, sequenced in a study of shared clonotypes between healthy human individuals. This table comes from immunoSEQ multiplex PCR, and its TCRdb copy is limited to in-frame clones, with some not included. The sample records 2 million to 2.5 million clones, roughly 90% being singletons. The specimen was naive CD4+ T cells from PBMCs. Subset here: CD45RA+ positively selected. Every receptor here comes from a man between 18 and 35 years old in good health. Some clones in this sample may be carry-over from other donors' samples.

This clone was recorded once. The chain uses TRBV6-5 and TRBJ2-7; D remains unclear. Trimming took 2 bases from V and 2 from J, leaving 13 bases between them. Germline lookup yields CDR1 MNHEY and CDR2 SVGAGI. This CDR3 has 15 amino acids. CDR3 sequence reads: CASSYQAVYPYEQYF. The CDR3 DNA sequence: TGTGCCAGCAGTTACCAGGCCGTTTACCCCTACGAGCAGTACTTC.

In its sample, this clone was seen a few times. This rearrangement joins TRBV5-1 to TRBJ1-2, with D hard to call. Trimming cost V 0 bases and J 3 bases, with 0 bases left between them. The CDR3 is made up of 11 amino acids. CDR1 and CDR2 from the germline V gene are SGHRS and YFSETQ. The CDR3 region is CASSLDYGYTF. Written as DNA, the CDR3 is TGCGCCAGCAGCTTGGACTATGGCTACACCTTC.

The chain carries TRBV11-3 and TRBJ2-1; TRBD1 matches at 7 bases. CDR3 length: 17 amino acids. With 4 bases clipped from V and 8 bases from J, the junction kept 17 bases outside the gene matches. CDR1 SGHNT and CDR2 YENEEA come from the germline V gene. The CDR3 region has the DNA TGTGCCAGCAGCTCAGGGGGATGGGGGACGCAGGGCGATGAGCAGTTCTTC. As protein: CASSSGGWGTQGDEQFF.

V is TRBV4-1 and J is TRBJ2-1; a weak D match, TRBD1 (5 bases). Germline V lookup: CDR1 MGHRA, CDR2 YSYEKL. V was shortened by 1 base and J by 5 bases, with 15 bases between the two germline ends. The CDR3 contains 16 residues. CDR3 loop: CASSQATGTRHNEQFF. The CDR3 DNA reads TGCGCCAGCAGCCAAGCCACAGGAACCCGGCACAATGAGCAGTTCTTC.

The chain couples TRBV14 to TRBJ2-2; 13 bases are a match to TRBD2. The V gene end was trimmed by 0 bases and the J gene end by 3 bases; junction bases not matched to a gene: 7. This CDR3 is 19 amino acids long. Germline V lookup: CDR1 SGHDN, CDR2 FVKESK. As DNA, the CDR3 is TGTGCCAGCAGCCAAGACTCGGGACTAGCGGGATTCGACACCGGGGAGCTGTTTTTT. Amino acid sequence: CASSQDSGLAGFDTGELFF.

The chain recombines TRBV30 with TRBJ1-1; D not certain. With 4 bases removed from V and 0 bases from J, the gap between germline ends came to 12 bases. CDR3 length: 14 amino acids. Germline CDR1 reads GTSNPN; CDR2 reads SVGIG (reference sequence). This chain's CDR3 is CAWTPLLMNTEAFF. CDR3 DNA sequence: TGTGCCTGGACCCCCCTCCTAATGAACACTGAAGCTTTCTTT.

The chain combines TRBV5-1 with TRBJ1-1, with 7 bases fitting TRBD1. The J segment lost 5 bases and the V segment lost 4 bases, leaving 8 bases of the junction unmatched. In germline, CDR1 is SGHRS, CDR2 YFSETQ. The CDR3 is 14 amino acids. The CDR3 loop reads CASSPGTVGTEAFF. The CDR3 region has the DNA TGCGCCAGCAGCCCGGGGACAGTTGGGACTGAAGCTTTCTTT. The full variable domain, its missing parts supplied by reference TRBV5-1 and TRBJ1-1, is KAGVTQTPRYLIKTRGQQVTLSCSPISGHRSVSWYQQTPGQGLQFLFEYFSETQRNKGNFPGRFSGRQFSNSRSEMNVSTLELGDSALYLCASSPGTVGTEAFFGQGTRLTVV.

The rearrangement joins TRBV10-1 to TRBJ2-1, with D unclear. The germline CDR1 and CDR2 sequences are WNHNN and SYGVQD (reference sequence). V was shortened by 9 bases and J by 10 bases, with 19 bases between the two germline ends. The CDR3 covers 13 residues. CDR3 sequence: CASLDHPRSEQFF. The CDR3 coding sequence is TGCGCCAGTTTAGACCATCCCCGGAGCGAGCAGTTCTTC.

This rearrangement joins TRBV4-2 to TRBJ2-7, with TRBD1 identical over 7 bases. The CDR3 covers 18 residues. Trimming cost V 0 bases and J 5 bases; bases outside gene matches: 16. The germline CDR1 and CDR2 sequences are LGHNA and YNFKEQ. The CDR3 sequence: CASSQELMDIETGNEQYF. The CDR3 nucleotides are TGTGCCAGCAGCCAAGAATTAATGGATATTGAGACAGGGAACGAGCAGTACTTC.

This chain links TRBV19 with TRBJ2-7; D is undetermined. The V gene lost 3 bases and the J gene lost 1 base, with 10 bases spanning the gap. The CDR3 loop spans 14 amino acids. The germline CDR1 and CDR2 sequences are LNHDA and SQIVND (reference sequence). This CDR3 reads CASSIGVFSYEQYF. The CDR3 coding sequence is TGTGCCAGTAGTATTGGGGTCTTTTCCTACGAGCAGTACTTC.

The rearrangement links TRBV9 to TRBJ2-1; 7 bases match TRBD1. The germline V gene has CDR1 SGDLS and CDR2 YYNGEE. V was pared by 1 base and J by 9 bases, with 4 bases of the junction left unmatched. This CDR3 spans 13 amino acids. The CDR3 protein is CASSVTGAGEQFF. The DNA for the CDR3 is TGTGCCAGCAGCGTAACAGGGGCGGGTGAGCAGTTCTTC.

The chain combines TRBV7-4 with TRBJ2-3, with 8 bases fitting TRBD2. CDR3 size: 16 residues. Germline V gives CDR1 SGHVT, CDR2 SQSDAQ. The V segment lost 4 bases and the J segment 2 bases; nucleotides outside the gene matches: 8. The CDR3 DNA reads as TGTGCCAGCAGCTCCAGTGGTAGCGGGGCCACAGATACGCAGTATTTT. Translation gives CASSSSGSGATDTQYF.

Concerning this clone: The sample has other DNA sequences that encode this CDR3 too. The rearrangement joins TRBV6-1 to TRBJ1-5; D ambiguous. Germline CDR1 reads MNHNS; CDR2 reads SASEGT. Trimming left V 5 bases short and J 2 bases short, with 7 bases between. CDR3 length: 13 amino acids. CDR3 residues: CASSRDGNQPQHF. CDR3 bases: TGTGCCAGCAGTCGCGATGGCAATCAGCCCCAGCATTTT.

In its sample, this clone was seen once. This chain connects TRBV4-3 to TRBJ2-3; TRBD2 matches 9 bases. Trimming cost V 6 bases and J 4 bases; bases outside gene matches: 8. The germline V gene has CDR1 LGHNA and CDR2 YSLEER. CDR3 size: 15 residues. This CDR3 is CASSRIAGDADTQYF. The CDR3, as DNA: TGCGCCAGCAGTCGGATAGCGGGAGACGCAGATACGCAGTATTTT.

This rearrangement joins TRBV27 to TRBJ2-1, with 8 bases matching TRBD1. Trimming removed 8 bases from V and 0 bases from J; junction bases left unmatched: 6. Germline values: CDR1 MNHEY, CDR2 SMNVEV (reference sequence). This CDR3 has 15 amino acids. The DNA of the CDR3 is TGTGCCAGCCGATACAGGGGGAGCTCCTACAATGAGCAGTTCTTC. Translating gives CASRYRGSSYNEQFF.

CDR3 residues: CASSLPNSGGVKDTQYF. In nucleotides, the CDR3 is TGTGCCAGCAGCTTGCCCAATTCAGGGGGAGTCAAGGATACGCAGTATTTT. V and J are TRBV5-4 and TRBJ2-3; 7 nucleotides match TRBD1. CDR1 SGHNT and CDR2 YYREEE come from the germline V gene (reference sequence). There are 17 residues in the CDR3. With V trimmed by 1 base and J by 6 bases, 14 bases remained unmatched.

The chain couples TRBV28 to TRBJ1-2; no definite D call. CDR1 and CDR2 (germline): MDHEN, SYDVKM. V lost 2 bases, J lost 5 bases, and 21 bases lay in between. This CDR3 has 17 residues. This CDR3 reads CASSLSQSTRSIYGYTF. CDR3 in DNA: TGTGCCAGCAGTTTAAGTCAGTCTACTAGGAGTATATATGGCTACACCTTC.

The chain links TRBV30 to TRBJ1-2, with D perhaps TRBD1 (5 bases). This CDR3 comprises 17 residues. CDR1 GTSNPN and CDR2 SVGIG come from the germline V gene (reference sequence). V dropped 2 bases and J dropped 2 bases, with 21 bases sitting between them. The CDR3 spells CAWSIKLGDWLNYGYTF. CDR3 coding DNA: TGTGCCTGGAGTATAAAGTTAGGGGACTGGCTCAACTATGGCTACACCTTC.

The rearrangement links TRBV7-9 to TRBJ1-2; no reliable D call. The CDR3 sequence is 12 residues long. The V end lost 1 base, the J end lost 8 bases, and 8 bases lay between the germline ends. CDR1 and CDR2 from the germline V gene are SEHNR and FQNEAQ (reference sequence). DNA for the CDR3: TGTGCCAGCAGCTTAGGGGCAACAGGCTACACCTTC. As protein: CASSLGATGYTF.

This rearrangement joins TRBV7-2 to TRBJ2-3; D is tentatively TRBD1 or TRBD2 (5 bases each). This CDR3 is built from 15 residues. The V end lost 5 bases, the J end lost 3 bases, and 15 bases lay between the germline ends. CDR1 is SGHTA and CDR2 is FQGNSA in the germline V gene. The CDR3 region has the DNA TGTGCCAGCAGCGGGACCTTGCGAGGGACAGATACGCAGTATTTT. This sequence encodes CASSGTLRGTDTQYF.

CDR3 bases: TGTGCCAGCAGCGTAAGGGAGGGGACAGTCCCTAATGAGCAGTTCTTC. It specifies CASSVREGTVPNEQFF. V usage is TRBV9 and J usage is TRBJ2-1; D may be TRBD1 or TRBD2 (7 bases each). This CDR3 has 16 amino acids. Germline assignment: CDR1 SGDLS and CDR2 YYNGEE. Trimming pared 1 base from V and 7 bases from J, leaving 18 bases between. Looking up the rest from reference TRBV9 and TRBJ2-1 gives the full variable domain: DSGVTQTPKHLITATGQRVTLRCSPRSGDLSVYWYQQSLDQGLQFLIQYYNGEERAKGNILERFSAQQFPDLHSELNLSSLELGDSALYFCASSVREGTVPNEQFFGPGTRLTVL.

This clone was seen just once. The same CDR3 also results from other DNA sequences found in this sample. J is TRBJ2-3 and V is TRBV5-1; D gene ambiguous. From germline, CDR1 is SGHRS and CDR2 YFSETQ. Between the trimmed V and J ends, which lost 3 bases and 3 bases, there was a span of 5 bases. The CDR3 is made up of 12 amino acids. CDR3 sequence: CASSWGTDTQYF. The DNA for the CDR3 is TGCGCCAGCAGCTGGGGAACAGATACGCAGTATTTT.

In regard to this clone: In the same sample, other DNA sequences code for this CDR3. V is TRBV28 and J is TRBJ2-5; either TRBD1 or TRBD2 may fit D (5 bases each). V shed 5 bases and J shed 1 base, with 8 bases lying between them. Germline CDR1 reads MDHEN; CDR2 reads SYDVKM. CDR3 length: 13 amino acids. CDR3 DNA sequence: TGTGCCAGCAGTCCCGGGACCCAAGAGACCCAGTACTTC. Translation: CASSPGTQETQYF.

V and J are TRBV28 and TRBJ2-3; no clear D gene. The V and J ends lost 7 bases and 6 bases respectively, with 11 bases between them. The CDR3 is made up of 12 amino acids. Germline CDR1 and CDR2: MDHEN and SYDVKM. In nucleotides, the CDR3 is TGTGCCAGCAACGCTCATAGGGATACGCAGTATTTT. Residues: CASNAHRDTQYF. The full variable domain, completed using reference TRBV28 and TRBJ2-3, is DVKVTQSSRYLVKRTGEKVFLECVQDMDHENMFWYRQDPGLGLRLIYFSYDVKMKEKGDIPEGYSVSREKKERFSLILESASTNQTSMYLCASNAHRDTQYFGPGTRLTVL.

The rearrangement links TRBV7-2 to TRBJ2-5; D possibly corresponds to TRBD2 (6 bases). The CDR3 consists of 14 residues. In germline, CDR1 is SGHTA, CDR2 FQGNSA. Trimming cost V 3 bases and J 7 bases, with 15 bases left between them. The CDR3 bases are TGTGCCAGCAGCTTGGGGGGACCACGGGGGACCCAGTACTTC. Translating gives CASSLGGPRGTQYF.